Each of the 16 T cell receptor beta chains below was sequenced from the same sample in a study of shared clonotypes between healthy human individuals. Sequencing used immunoSEQ multiplex PCR; TCRdb keeps in-frame clones, though not all of them. The sample comprises fewer than 1.8 million clones, approximately 98.5% of which are singletons, and approximately 0.4% rests with the top ten. The sample taken for sequencing was naive CD4+ T cells sorted from blood. As for subset: CD45RA+ positively selected. Source of these receptors: a man younger than 40 in good health.

The chain employs TRBV2 and TRBJ1-4; 8 bases map to TRBD1. This CDR3 has 13 amino acids. From germline, CDR1 is SNHLY and CDR2 FYNNEI. J gave up 10 bases and V 4 bases, and 5 bases lay outside the gene matches. The CDR3 coding sequence is TGTGCCAGCAGTGCGATGGACAGGGCAAAACTGTTTTTT. This codes for CASSAMDRAKLFF. The full variable domain, completed using reference TRBV2 and TRBJ1-4, is EPEVTQTPSHQVTQMGQEVILRCVPISNHLYFYWYRQILGQKVEFLVSFYNNEISEKSEIFDDQFSVERPDGSNFTLKIRSTKLEDSAMYFCASSAMDRAKLFFGSGTQLSVL.

This sequence joins TRBV7-9 and TRBJ1-1; the match to TRBD1 covers 7 bases. Trimming at V came to 5 bases and at J to 5 bases, leaving 5 bases not matched to a gene. This CDR3 has 13 amino acids. Per the germline V gene, CDR1 is SEHNR and CDR2 is FQNEAQ (reference sequence). The CDR3 DNA reads as TGTGCCAGCAGCCGACAGGGATGGACTGAAGCTTTCTTT. It translates to CASSRQGWTEAFF.

This chain connects TRBV6-1 to TRBJ2-7, with D possibly being TRBD2 (6 bases). Germline loops: CDR1 MNHNS, CDR2 SASEGT. CDR3 length: 15 amino acids. V lost 6 bases and J lost 0, with 15 bases in between. CDR3 in DNA: TGTGCCAGCAGGATTAGCGGCCCCAGCTCCTACGAGCAGTACTTC. Translated: CASRISGPSSYEQYF.

The CDR3 bases are TGTGCCAGCAGTCCAGGTTGCGATGAGGGTTTCAATCAGCCCCAGCATTTT. Protein product: CASSPGCDEGFNQPQHF. V is TRBV21-1 and J is TRBJ1-5. TRBV21-1 is designated a pseudogene. The CDR3 has 17 amino acids.

The rearrangement links TRBV7-2 to TRBJ2-1, with unresolved D. The CDR3 spans 11 residues. CDR1 is SGHTA, CDR2 FQGNSA, per germline. V was trimmed by 3 bases and J by 9 bases, leaving 6 bases between them. CDR3 DNA sequence: TGTGCCAGCAGCTTCCGCGCTGAGCAGTTCTTC. Its protein product is CASSFRAEQFF.

The V call is TRBV30, the J call TRBJ2-7, with D possibly being TRBD1 or TRBD2 (5 bases each). There are 14 residues in the CDR3. Germline V gives CDR1 GTSNPN, CDR2 SVGIG (reference sequence). The ends were cut back, 4 bases at V and 3 bases at J, with 16 bases in the middle. This chain's CDR3 is CAWKPGPNFYEQYF. The CDR3 DNA is TGTGCCTGGAAGCCGGGACCGAACTTCTACGAGCAGTACTTC.

This chain links TRBV2 with TRBJ2-7, with D uncertain. Germline assignment: CDR1 SNHLY and CDR2 FYNNEI. CDR3 length equals 12 residues. V was pared by 8 bases and J by 1 base, with 9 bases between. CDR3 in amino acids: CASWAVSYEQYF. CDR3 nucleotide sequence: TGTGCCAGCTGGGCGGTGTCCTACGAGCAGTACTTC.

The CDR3 is CASSKGTGHTEAFF. CDR3 sequence (DNA): TGTGCCAGCAGCAAAGGGACAGGTCACACTGAAGCTTTCTTT. The rearrangement links TRBV7-8 to TRBJ1-1; 8 bases align to TRBD1. Germline CDR1 reads SGHVS; CDR2 reads FQNEAQ. With 5 bases clipped from V and 3 bases from J, the junction kept 5 bases outside the gene matches. The CDR3 is 14 amino acids.

The chain recombines TRBV11-3 with TRBJ2-1, with D possibly being TRBD2 (6 bases). The CDR3 has 14 residues. Germline values: CDR1 SGHNT, CDR2 YENEEA. Trimming removed 1 base from V and 7 bases from J, with 11 bases in between. The CDR3 DNA follows: TGTGCCAGCAGCTTAGGAGGGACTCTGAATGAGCAGTTCTTC. Protein sequence: CASSLGGTLNEQFF.

V usage is TRBV30 and J usage is TRBJ1-5; D remains ambiguous. This CDR3 spans 13 amino acids. V was trimmed by 2 bases and J by 2 bases, leaving 7 bases between them. Germline V gene sequence: CDR1 GTSNPN, CDR2 SVGIG (reference sequence). CDR3 loop: CAWSPGGNQPQHF. The CDR3 bases are TGTGCCTGGAGTCCGGGAGGCAATCAGCCCCAGCATTTT.

V gene TRBV5-4 combines with J gene TRBJ2-5; 7 bases line up with TRBD2. This CDR3 is 14 amino acids long. Germline V gives CDR1 SGHNT, CDR2 YYREEE (reference sequence). Trimming removed 4 bases from V and 4 bases from J; junction bases left unmatched: 7. CDR3 sequence (DNA): TGTGCCAGCAGCGATGGGAGGGCGAGAGAGACCCAGTACTTC. Its translation is CASSDGRARETQYF.

The rearrangement links TRBV19 to TRBJ2-2, with 8 bases matching TRBD1. V dropped 6 bases and J dropped 2; count of bases not matched to a gene: 5. Per the germline V gene, CDR1 is LNHDA and CDR2 is SQIVND (reference sequence). The length of the CDR3 is 15 residues. CDR3: CASRPDRVNTGELFF. CDR3 in DNA: TGTGCCAGTAGGCCGGACAGGGTCAACACCGGGGAGCTGTTTTTT.

CDR3 sequence reads: CASNGGSYEQYF. CDR3 bases: TGTGCCAGCAATGGCGGCTCCTACGAGCAGTACTTC. The rearrangement joins TRBV11-1 to TRBJ2-7; D is ambiguous. CDR1 and CDR2 (germline): SGHAT, FQDESV (reference sequence). V lost 7 bases and J 0 bases, leaving 7 bases between the germline ends. This CDR3 is 12 amino acids long.

In DNA form, the CDR3 reads TGTGCCAGCAGATATAACAATGAGCAGTTCTTC. It yields the protein CASRYNNEQFF. J is TRBJ2-1 and V is TRBV7-8; D uncertain. CDR3 length: 11 amino acids. The V end lost 6 bases, the J end lost 5 bases, and 5 bases lay between the germline ends. Germline CDR1 and CDR2: SGHVS and FQNEAQ. The full variable domain, its missing parts supplied by reference TRBV7-8 and TRBJ2-1, is GAGVSQSPRYKVAKRGQDVALRCDPISGHVSLFWYQQALGQGPEFLTYFQNEAQLDKSGLPSDRFFAERPEGSVSTLKIQRTQQEDSAVYLCASRYNNEQFFGPGTRLTVL.

The CDR3 region is CASSYSGQNEKLFF. The CDR3 DNA reads as TGTGCCAGCAGTTACTCGGGTCAGAATGAAAAACTGTTTTTT. This rearrangement joins TRBV6-5 to TRBJ1-4, with D unresolved. V lost 0 bases and J lost 5, with 7 bases in between. The germline V gene has CDR1 MNHEY and CDR2 SVGAGI. There are 14 residues in the CDR3.

The J gene is TRBJ1-2, the V gene TRBV27, with D perhaps matching TRBD1 (5 bases). The CDR3 length is 15 residues. V lost 8 bases and J lost 5, with 21 bases in between. Looked up from germline, CDR1 is MNHEY and CDR2 is SMNVEV (reference sequence). CDR3 protein: CASRRWDDRQYGYTF. CDR3 nucleotide sequence: TGTGCCAGCCGTCGATGGGACGACCGCCAGTATGGCTACACCTTC.